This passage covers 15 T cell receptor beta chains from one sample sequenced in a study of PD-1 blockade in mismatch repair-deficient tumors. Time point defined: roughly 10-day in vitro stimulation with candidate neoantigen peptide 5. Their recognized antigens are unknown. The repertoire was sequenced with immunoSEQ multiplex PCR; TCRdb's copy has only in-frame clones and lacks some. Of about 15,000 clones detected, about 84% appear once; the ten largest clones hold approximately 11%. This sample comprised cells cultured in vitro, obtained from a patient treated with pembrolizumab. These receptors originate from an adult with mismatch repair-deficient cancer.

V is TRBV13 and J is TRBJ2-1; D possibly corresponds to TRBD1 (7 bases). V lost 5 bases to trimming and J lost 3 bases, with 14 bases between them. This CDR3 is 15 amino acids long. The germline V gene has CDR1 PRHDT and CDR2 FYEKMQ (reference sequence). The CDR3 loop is CASSPSGGNYNEQFF. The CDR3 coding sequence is TGTGCCAGCAGCCCCTCAGGGGGGAACTACAATGAGCAGTTCTTC. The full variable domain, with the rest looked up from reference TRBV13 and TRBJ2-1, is AAGVIQSPRHLIKEKRETATLKCYPIPRHDTVYWYQQGPGQDPQFLISFYEKMQSDKGSIPDRFSAQQFSDYHSELNMSSLELGDSALYFCASSPSGGNYNEQFFGPGTRLTVL.

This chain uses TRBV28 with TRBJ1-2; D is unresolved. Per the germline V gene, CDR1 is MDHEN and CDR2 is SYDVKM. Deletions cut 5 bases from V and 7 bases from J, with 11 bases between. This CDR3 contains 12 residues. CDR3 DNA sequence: TGTGCCAGCAGTCCGGCTTACAGTGGCTACACCTTC. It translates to CASSPAYSGYTF.

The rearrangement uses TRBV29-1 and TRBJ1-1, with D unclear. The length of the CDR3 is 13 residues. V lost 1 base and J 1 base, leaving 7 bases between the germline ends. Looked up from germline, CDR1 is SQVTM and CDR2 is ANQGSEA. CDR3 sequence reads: CSVEVPPNTEAFF. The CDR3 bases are TGCAGCGTTGAAGTACCCCCGAACACTGAAGCTTTCTTT.

In DNA, the CDR3 is TGTGCCAGTAAAACGGGACAGCTAACGAACACTGAAGCTTTCTTT. This translates into CASKTGQLTNTEAFF. This sequence joins TRBV19 and TRBJ1-1; 7 nucleotides match TRBD1. The CDR3 is 15 residues long. Looked up from germline, CDR1 is LNHDA and CDR2 is SQIVND (reference sequence). V was pared by 7 bases and J by 1 base, with 9 bases of the junction left unmatched.

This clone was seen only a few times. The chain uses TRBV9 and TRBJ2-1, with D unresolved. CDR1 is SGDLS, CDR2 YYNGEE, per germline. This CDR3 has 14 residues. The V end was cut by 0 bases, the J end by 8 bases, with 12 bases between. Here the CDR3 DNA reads TGTGCCAGCAGCGTAGGATTAGCTTATGATGAGCAGTTCTTC. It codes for CASSVGLAYDEQFF.

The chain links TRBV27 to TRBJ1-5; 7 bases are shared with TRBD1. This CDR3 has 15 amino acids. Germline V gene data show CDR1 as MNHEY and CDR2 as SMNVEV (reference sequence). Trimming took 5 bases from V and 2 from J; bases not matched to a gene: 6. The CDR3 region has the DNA TGTGCCAGCAGTCGAGACAGGGCCGGCAATCAGCCCCAGCATTTT. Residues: CASSRDRAGNQPQHF.

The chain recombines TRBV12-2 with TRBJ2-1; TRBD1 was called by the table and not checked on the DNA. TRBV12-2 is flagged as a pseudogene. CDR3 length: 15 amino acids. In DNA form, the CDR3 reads TGTGCAAGTCGCTTACAGGGGGAATTTTACAATGAGCAGTTCTTC. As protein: CASRLQGEFYNEQFF.

The CDR3 DNA sequence: TGTGCCAGCAGTGAAGTGGGGACAGGGGGCTCAGTCTCTGGGGCCAACGTCCTGACTTTC. Amino acids: CASSEVGTGGSVSGANVLTF. V gene TRBV2 combines with J gene TRBJ2-6, with TRBD1 identical over 12 bases. CDR3 length: 20 residues. In germline, CDR1 is SNHLY, CDR2 FYNNEI. Unmatched junction bases numbered 7, after V lost 1 base and J lost 0 bases.

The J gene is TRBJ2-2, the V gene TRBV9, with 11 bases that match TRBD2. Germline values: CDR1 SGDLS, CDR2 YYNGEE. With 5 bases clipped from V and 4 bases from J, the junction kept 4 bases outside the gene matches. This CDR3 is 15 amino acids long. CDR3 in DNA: TGTGCCAGCAGTAGCGGGAGGGCCAGCACCGGGGAGCTGTTTTTT. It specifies CASSSGRASTGELFF.

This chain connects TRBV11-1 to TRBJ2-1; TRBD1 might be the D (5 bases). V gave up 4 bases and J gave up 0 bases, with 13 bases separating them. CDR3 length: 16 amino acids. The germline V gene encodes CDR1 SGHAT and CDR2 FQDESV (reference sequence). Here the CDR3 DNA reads TGTGCCAGCAGCTACAGGACACTTAGCTCCTACAATGAGCAGTTCTTC. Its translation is CASSYRTLSSYNEQFF.

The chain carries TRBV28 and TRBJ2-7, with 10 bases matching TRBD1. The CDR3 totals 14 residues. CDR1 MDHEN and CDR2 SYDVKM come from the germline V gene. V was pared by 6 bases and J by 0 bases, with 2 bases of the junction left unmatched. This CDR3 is CASRGQGDSYEQYF. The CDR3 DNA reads TGTGCCAGCAGAGGACAGGGGGACTCCTACGAGCAGTACTTC.

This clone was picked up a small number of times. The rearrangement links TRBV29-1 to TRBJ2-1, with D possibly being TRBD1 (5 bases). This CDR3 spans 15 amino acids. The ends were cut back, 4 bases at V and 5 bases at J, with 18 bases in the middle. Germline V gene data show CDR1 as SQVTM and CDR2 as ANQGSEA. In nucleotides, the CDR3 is TGCAGCGTTGTAAGGGGTTTATTAATGAACAATGAGCAGTTCTTC. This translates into CSVVRGLLMNNEQFF.

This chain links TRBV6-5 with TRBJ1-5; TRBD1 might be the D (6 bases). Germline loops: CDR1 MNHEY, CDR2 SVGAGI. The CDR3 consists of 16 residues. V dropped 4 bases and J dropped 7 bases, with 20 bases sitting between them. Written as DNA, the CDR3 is TGTGCCAGCAGTTCGAGAGCCAGGGGTTGGGGACAGCCCCAGCATTTT. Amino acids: CASSSRARGWGQPQHF.

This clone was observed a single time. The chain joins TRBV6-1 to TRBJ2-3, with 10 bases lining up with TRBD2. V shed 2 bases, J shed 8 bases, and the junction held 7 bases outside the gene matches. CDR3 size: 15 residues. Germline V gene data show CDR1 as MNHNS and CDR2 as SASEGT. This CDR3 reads CASSEYQRGGPTQYF. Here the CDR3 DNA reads TGTGCCAGCAGTGAATACCAGCGGGGGGGTCCTACGCAGTATTTT.

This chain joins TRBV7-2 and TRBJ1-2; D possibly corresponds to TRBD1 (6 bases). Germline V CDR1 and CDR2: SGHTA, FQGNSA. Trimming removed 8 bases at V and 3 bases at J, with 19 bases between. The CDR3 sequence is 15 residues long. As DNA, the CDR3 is TGTGCCAGCCACGGGACGGGGGGGCTCTACTATGGCTACACCTTC. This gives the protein CASHGTGGLYYGYTF.